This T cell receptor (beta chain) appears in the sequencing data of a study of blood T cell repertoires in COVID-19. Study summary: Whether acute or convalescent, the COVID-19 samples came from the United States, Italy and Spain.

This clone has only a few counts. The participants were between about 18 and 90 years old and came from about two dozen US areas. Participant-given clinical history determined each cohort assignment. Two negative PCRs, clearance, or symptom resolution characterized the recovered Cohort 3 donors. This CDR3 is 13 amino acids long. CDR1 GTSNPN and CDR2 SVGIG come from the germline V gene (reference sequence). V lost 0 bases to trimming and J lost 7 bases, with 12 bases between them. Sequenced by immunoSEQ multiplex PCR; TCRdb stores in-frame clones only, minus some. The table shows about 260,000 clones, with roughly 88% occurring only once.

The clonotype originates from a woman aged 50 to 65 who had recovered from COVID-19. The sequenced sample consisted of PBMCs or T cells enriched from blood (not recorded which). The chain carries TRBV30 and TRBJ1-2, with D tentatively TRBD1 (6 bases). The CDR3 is CAWSVRGAGGYTF. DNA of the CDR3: TGTGCCTGGAGTGTACGGGGGGCCGGTGGCTACACCTTC.